This T cell receptor beta chain comes out of a study of blood T cell repertoires in COVID-19 (TCRdb year 2020). Broadly, across the study: Samples from collaborators originated in the United States, Italy and Spain and spanned both the acute and convalescent phases of COVID-19. The material from the prospective study consisted of cDNA or gDNA derived from T cells, B-cell-depleted T cells, or PBMCs. Deeply sampled blood TCRbeta repertoires from subjects exposed to, actively infected with, or recovered from COVID-19 were included in the dataset. The repertoires were released in a freely available public database intended as a resource for research on the immune response to SARS-CoV-2. Samples were obtained from the ongoing ImmuneRACE study (first 160 participants) and from 1,254 subjects provided by 6 global collaborators. The sample metadata nearly always contained a de-identified subject ID, COVID-19 status, age in years and sex. HLA class I and class II types, where available, came from metadata supplied by the sample provider rather than from assay-based typing.

TCRbeta CDR3 regions were amplified from genomic DNA using the immunoSEQ Assay, a bias-controlled multiplex PCR. As for the authors' bioinformatics: Within the assay, amplification of reference gene primers was used to estimate how many nucleated cells each sample contained. To quantify the absolute abundance of each unique TCRbeta CDR3 rearrangement, sequence reads were collapsed and filtered. For each sample, productive Simpson clonality was calculated by taking the square root of Simpson's diversity index across productive rearrangements. The source is immuneACCESS, and TCRdb retained only in-frame sequences with V and J called. Part of the clones is not carried over; for the studies checked, unresolved V genes explain less than half of this, and the remainder is unexplained. V and J calls and clone size are those listed in that table; D and trimming were worked out from the DNA. The sample data list just over 90,000 clones, and roughly 90% of these were observed just once. The ten largest clones represent roughly a sixth of the sample.

With regard to this clone: Its antigen is currently not known. One base away there is no much larger clone; base qualities are not given.

The CDR3 runs 15 amino acids, cysteine and phenylalanine included. Only CDR3 DNA is held: 45 bases, read in frame from base 1. V is cut back by 3 bases and J by 7 bases, with 6 bases in the junction unmatched. The germline V gene sets CDR1 to SGHVS and CDR2 to FNYEAQ. General conclusions and limits of the study: The amount of clinical and demographic metadata varied by source and participant and was provided uncurated.

Each collaborating institution followed its own protocols to collect whole blood in K2EDTA tubes. Collaborator samples were shipped for TCRbeta analysis as frozen whole blood, isolated PBMCs, or DNA extracted from either sample type. The sequence is built from TRBV7-6 and TRBJ2-2, with 9 junctional bases fitting TRBD1. Sequencing was carried out using peripheral blood. The sequence came from a woman older than 75 with acute or convalescent COVID-19. The DNA is TGTGCCAGCAGCTTCCTGACAGGGGGGGACGGGGAGCTGTTTTTT. This sequence encodes CASSFLTGGDGELFF.